This entry describes one T cell receptor beta chain. This CDR3 region has 14 residues. The V gene's germline CDR1 is MNHEY and CDR2 SVGAGI. Trimming took off 0 bases at V and 10 bases at J, with 15 bases between the two ends. TCRdb keeps only in-frame clones here, not all; method: immunoSEQ multiplex PCR. The sample consists of 68,000 or so clones, roughly 89% of them appearing once. This record belongs to a study of Tregs in tolerant kidney transplant recipients. V is TRBV6-5 and J is TRBJ1-2; TRBD1 might be the D (5 bases). The sequencing sample was made of CD4+ T cells from blood. The sequence was obtained from a human donor in good health. This CDR3 is CASSYSGTPGYYTF. The CDR3 DNA sequence: TGTGCCAGCAGTTACTCCGGGACCCCGGGCTACTACACCTTC.